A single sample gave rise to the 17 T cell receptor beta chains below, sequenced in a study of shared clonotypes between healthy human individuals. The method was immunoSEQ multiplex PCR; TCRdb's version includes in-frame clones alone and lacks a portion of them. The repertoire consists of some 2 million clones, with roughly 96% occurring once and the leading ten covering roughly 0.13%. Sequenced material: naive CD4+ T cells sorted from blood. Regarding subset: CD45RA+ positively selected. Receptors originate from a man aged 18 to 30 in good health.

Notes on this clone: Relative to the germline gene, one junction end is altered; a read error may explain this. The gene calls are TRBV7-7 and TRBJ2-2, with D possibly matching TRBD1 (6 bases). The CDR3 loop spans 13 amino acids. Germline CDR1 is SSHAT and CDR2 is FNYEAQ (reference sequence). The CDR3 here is CASSVAGAGELFF. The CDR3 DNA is TGTGCTAGCAGCGTAGCAGGGGCCGGGGAGCTGTTTTTT. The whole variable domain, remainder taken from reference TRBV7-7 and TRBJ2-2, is GAGVSQSPRYKVTKRGQDVTLRCDPISSHATLYWYQQALGQGPEFLTYFNYEAQPDKSGLPSDRFSAERPEGSISTLTIQRTEQRDSAMYRCASSVAGAGELFFGEGSRLTVL.

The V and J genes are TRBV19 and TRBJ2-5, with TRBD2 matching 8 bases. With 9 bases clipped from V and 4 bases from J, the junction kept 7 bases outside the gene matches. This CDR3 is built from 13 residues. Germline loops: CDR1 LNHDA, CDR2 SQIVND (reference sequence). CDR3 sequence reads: CASGAGALETQYF. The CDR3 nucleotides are TGTGCCAGCGGAGCGGGAGCGTTAGAGACCCAGTACTTC.

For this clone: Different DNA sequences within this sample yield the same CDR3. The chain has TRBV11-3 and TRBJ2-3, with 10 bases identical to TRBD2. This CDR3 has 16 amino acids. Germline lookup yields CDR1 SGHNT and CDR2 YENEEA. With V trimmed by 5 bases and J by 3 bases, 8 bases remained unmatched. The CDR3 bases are TGTGCCAGCAGCCGTCCTAGCGGGGGATCTACAGATACGCAGTATTTT. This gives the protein CASSRPSGGSTDTQYF.

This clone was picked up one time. In nucleotides, the CDR3 is TGCAGCGTTGTCGAGGGGTCTAACACTGAAGCTTTCTTT. The encoded protein is CSVVEGSNTEAFF. The V call is TRBV29-1, the J call TRBJ1-1, with D perhaps TRBD1 (5 bases). The CDR3 totals 13 residues. Looked up from germline, CDR1 is SQVTM and CDR2 is ANQGSEA. Trimming pared 4 bases from V and 2 bases from J, leaving 11 bases between.

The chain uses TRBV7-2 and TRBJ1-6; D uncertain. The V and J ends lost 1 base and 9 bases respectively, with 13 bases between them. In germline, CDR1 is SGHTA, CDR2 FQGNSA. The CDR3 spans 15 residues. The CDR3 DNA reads TGTGCCAGCAGCTTAGGAGAGGGCATGGGTTCACCCCTCCACTTT. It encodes CASSLGEGMGSPLHF.

The CDR3 nucleotides read TGCGCCAGCAGTGATAGCGGGGCGAACACCGGGGAGCTGTTTTTT. It codes for CASSDSGANTGELFF. The rearrangement links TRBV10-2 to TRBJ2-2; 8 positions agree with TRBD2. The V gene's germline CDR1 is WSHSY and CDR2 SAAADI. The length of the CDR3 is 15 residues. Trimming cost V 3 bases and J 0 bases; bases outside gene matches: 0.

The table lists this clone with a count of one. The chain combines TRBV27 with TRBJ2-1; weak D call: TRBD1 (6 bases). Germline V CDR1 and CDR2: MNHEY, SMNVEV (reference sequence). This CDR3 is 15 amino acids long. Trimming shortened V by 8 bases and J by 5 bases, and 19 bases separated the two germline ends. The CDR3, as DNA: TGTGCCAGCGGGGTAACCAGGGGCTCTAACAATGAGCAGTTCTTC. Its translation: CASGVTRGSNNEQFF.

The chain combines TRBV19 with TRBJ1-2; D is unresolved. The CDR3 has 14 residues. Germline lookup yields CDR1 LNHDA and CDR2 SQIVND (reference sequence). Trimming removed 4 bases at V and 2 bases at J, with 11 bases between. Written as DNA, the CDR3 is TGTGCCAGTAGTACCCGTGAGTCGAACTATGGCTACACCTTC. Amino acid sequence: CASSTRESNYGYTF.

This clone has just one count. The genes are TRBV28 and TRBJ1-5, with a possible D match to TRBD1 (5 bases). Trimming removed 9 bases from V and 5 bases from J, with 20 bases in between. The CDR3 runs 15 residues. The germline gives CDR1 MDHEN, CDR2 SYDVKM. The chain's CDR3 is CASLADIRSDQPQHF. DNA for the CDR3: TGTGCCAGTCTCGCGGACATTCGTTCGGATCAGCCCCAGCATTTT. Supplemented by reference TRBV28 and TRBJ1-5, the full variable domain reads DVKVTQSSRYLVKRTGEKVFLECVQDMDHENMFWYRQDPGLGLRLIYFSYDVKMKEKGDIPEGYSVSREKKERFSLILESASTNQTSMYLCASLADIRSDQPQHFGDGTRLSIL.

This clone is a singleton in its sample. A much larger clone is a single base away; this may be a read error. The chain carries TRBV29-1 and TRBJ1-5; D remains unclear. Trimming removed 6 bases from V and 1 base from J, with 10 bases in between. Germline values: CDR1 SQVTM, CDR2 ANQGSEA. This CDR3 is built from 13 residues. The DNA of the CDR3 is TGCAGCGTGAGACGGGGAAGCAATCAGCCCCAGCATTTT. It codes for CSVRRGSNQPQHF.

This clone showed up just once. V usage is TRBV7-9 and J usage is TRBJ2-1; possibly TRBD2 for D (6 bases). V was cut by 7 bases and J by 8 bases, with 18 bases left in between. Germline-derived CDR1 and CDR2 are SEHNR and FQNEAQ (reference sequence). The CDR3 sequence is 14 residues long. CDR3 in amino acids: CASTPGGSSYEQFF. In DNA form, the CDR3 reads TGTGCCAGCACCCCTGGAGGGAGCAGTTATGAGCAGTTCTTC.

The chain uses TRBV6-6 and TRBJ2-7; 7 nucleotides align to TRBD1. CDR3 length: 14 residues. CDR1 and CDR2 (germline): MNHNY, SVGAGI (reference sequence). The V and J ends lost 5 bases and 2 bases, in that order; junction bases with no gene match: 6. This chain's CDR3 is CASSIATGAYEQYF. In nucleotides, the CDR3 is TGTGCCAGCAGTATTGCTACAGGGGCCTACGAGCAGTACTTC.

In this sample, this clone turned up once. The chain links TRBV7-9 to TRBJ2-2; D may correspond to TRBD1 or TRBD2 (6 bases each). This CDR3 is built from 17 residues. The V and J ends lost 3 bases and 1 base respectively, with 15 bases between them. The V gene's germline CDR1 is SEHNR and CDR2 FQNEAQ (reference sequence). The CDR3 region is CASSFSGGLLNTGELFF. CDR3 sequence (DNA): TGTGCCAGCAGCTTCTCCGGGGGCCTCCTGAACACCGGGGAGCTGTTTTTT.

CDR3 bases: TGTGCCAGCAGCGCGGCAAGGAGGACGGAGTATGGCTACACCTTC. As protein: CASSAARRTEYGYTF. This chain links TRBV5-4 with TRBJ1-2, with D unresolved. Trimming pared 4 bases from V and 5 bases from J, leaving 18 bases between. The CDR3 sequence is 15 residues long. Germline CDR1 reads SGHNT; CDR2 reads YYREEE (reference sequence). Combining the CDR3 with reference TRBV5-4 and TRBJ1-2 gives the whole variable domain ETGVTQSPTHLIKTRGQQVTLRCSSQSGHNTVSWYQQALGQGPQFIFQYYREEENGRGNFPPRFSGLQFPNYSSELNVNALELDDSALYLCASSAARRTEYGYTFGSGTRLTVV.

CDR3 amino acids: CASRPSSGGNTIYF. In DNA form, the CDR3 reads TGCGCCAGCCGACCGTCTTCGGGAGGAAACACCATATATTTT. V is TRBV5-1 and J is TRBJ1-3; D gene ambiguous. The CDR3 covers 14 residues. V was cut by 7 bases and J by 4 bases, with 15 bases left in between. Germline loops: CDR1 SGHRS, CDR2 YFSETQ.

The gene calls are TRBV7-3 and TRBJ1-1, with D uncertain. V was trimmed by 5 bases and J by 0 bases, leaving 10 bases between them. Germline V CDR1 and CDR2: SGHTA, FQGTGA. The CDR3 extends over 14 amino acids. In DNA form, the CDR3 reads TGTGCCAGCAGCAGGACGGATATGAACACTGAAGCTTTCTTT. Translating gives CASSRTDMNTEAFF.

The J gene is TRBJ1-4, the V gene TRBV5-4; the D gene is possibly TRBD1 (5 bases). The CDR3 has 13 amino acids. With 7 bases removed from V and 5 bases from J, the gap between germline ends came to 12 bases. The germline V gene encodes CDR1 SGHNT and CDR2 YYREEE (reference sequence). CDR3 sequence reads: CASGVGANEKLFF. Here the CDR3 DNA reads TGTGCCAGCGGCGTTGGGGCCAATGAAAAACTGTTTTTT.